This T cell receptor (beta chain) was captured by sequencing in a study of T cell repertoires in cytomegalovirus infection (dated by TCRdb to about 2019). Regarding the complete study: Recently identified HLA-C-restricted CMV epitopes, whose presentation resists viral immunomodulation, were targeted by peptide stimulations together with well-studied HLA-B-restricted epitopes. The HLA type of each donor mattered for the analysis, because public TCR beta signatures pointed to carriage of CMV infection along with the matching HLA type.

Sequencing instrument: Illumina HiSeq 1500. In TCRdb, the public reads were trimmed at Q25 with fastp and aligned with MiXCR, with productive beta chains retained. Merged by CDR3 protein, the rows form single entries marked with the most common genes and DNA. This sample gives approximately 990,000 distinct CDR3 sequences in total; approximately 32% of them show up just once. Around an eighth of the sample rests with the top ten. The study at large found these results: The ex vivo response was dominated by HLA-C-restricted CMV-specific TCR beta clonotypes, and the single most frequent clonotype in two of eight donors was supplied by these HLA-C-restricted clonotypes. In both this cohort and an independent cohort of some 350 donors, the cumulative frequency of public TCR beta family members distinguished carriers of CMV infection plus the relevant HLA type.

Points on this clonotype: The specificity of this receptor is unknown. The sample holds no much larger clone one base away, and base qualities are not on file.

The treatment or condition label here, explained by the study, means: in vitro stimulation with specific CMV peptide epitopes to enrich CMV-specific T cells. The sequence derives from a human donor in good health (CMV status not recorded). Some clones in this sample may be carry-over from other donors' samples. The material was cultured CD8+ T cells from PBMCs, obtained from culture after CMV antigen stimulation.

The bases read TGTGCCAGCAGTGAGTATGGAACAAGGCAGTTCTTC. Translated, this gives CASSEYGTRQFF. Recombination joined TRBV28 with TRBJ2-1; confidence is insufficient to name the D gene. Per the germline V gene, MDHEN is the CDR1 and SYDVKM is the CDR2. The CDR3, from cysteine to phenylalanine, totals 12 residues. The DNA shown is the 36-base CDR3, in frame from base 1. Trimming at the junction amounts to 5 bases on V and 12 bases on J, and the germline ends lie 14 bases apart.